The clone carrying this TCR beta chain was seen ten or more times. This sample was included in a study of molecular identifiers for immune sequencing clone quantification. TCRdb fed the PCR reads into MiXCR, producing one record per CDR3 protein. This sample yields more than 250,000 distinct CDR3 sequences, of which about 22% are seen a single time; more than 0.8% belongs to the top ten. The sequence was obtained from a human donor in good health. Some libraries in this study had Jurkat cell RNA spiked in. Material for sequencing was naive CD8+ T cells from blood, with Jurkat cell RNA spiked in. Documented subset: FACS-sorted CD8+CD4-CCR7+CD45RA+ naive T cells.

CDR3 coding DNA: TGCAGTGCTAGAGGGAGCGGGGGTGGACAACAGGGTCCCCGCGAGCAGTACTTC. As protein: CSARGSGGGQQGPREQYF. The chain employs TRBV20-1 and TRBJ2-7; TRBD2 aligns across 8 bases. CDR1 and CDR2 from the germline V gene are DFQATT and SNEGSKA (reference sequence). V gave up 1 base and J gave up 6 bases; unmatched junction bases: 20. CDR3 length: 18 amino acids.